This T cell receptor (beta chain) was sequenced in a study of PD-1 blockade in classical Hodgkin lymphoma. General observations from the study: Exclusion removed patients who began nivolumab under 1 year after ASCT. CD4+ but not CD8+ TCR diversity rose significantly by C4D1.

CDR3 length: 14 amino acids. Germline values: CDR1 SGHNT, CDR2 YENEEA. Between the trimmed V and J ends, which lost 5 bases and 2 bases, there was a span of 12 bases. Libraries were prepared by immunoSEQ multiplex PCR; TCRdb keeps only in-frame clonotypes and omits some of them. The sample includes about 36,000 clones, more than 65% of them seen just once. Regarding this clone: What it recognizes is unknown.

Each of the patients experienced relapse following autologous stem cell transplantation, and their brentuximab vedotin exposure differed. Material: peripheral blood mononuclear cells (PBMCs), obtained before the second cycle of nivolumab. The rearrangement joins TRBV11-3 to TRBJ1-2; no definite D call. The TCR originated in a human donor with classical Hodgkin lymphoma. The CDR3, as DNA: TGTGCCAGCAGCCCGCAAAAAGAAAACTATGGCTACACCTTC. Its translation is CASSPQKENYGYTF.